A single sample gave rise to the 20 T cell receptor beta chains below, sequenced in a study of cytomegalovirus exposure and HLA in healthy donors (dated by TCRdb to 2015 to 2018). The method was the immunoSEQ multiplex PCR assay. For the multiplex PCR, a mixture combining 60 forward primers for TCR Vbeta segments and 13 reverse primers for TCR Jbeta segments was used. Not all clones reach the TCRdb copy of this immuneACCESS table, which keeps in-frame sequences only. Checked studies attribute under half of the gap to unresolved V genes and leave the rest unexplained. The data table for this sample lists 150,000 to 250,000 clones. About 0.74% of the sample rests with the top ten. Sequencing was performed on PBMCs. The receptors derive from a boy younger than 18 in good health and CMV-seronegative.

The rearrangement links TRBV5-6 to TRBJ2-7, with TRBD2 identical over 8 bases. With 2 bases clipped from V and 0 bases from J, the junction kept 1 base outside the gene matches. This CDR3 spans 14 amino acids. Germline assignment: CDR1 SGHDT and CDR2 YYEEEE. As DNA, the CDR3 is TGTGCCAGCAGCTTACGGGGGGGCTCCTACGAGCAGTACTTC. The encoded protein is CASSLRGGSYEQYF.

The CDR3 DNA sequence: TGCGCCAGCAGCTTGGGCCGGGGGGCGCGTGCCACCGGGGAGCTGTTTTTT. This codes for CASSLGRGARATGELFF. This sequence joins TRBV5-1 and TRBJ2-2, with D possibly TRBD2 on 7 matching bases. V was pared by 0 bases and J by 4 bases, with 16 bases between. The CDR3 totals 17 residues. The germline CDR1 and CDR2 sequences are SGHRS and YFSETQ.

The chain is built from TRBV7-2 and TRBJ1-1; TRBD1 agrees at 7 bases. This CDR3 is 14 amino acids long. Trimming took 1 base from V and 6 from J; bases not matched to a gene: 5. The V gene's germline CDR1 is SGHTA and CDR2 FQGNSA. The DNA for the CDR3 is TGTGCCAGCAGCTTAGATGGGACAGCTGCTGAAGCTTTCTTT. Translated, it gives CASSLDGTAAEAFF. Complete variable domain (other parts from reference TRBV7-2 and TRBJ1-1): GAGVSQSPSNKVTEKGKDVELRCDPISGHTALYWYRQSLGQGLEFLIYFQGNSAPDKSGLPSDRFSAERTGGSVSTLTIQRTQQEDSAVYLCASSLDGTAAEAFFGQGTRLTVV.

The chain links TRBV14 to TRBJ2-5; 9 nucleotides match TRBD1. V trimming: 5 bases; J trimming: 5 bases; junction bases outside the gene matches: 6. The CDR3 sequence is 14 residues long. Germline CDR1 SGHDN, CDR2 FVKESK. The CDR3: CASSGDRETETQYF. The CDR3 DNA reads as TGTGCCAGCAGCGGGGACAGGGAAACGGAGACCCAGTACTTC. The variable domain in full, with the rest retrieved from reference TRBV14 and TRBJ2-5, is EAGVTQFPSHSVIEKGQTVTLRCDPISGHDNLYWYRRVMGKEIKFLLHFVKESKQDESGMPNNRFLAERTGGTYSTLKVQPAELEDSGVYFCASSGDRETETQYFGPGTRLLVL.

The rearrangement links TRBV28 to TRBJ1-5, with D possibly matching TRBD1 (5 bases). Per the germline V gene, CDR1 is MDHEN and CDR2 is SYDVKM. The germline V and J ends were trimmed by 5 bases and 4 bases, with 15 bases remaining between them. The CDR3 sequence is 15 residues long. The CDR3, as DNA: TGTGCCAGCAGTCTTCAGGGATCAACTAATCAGCCCCAGCATTTT. Protein product: CASSLQGSTNQPQHF.

The chain combines TRBV6-6 with TRBJ2-7, with D tentatively TRBD1 (6 bases). Germline values: CDR1 MNHNY, CDR2 SVGAGI (reference sequence). This CDR3 is 14 amino acids long. V was cut by 7 bases and J by 7 bases, with 20 bases left in between. CDR3 loop: CASTHQGHSGEQYF. CDR3 sequence (DNA): TGTGCCAGCACCCACCAGGGACACTCCGGGGAGCAGTACTTC.

The V call is TRBV27, the J call TRBJ2-7; D is perhaps TRBD2 (5 bases). Germline V gene lookup returns CDR1 MNHEY and CDR2 SMNVEV (reference sequence). V was clipped by 5 bases and J by 4 bases, with 21 bases between them. The CDR3 totals 16 residues. CDR3 nucleotides: TGTGCCAGCAGTGGTGAAAAAGGGAGTGGTCCATACGAGCAGTACTTC. Protein product: CASSGEKGSGPYEQYF.

J is TRBJ2-3 and V is TRBV11-2; 7 bases are a match to TRBD2. This CDR3 is 15 amino acids long. Germline lookup yields CDR1 SGHAT and CDR2 FQNNGV. The J segment lost 6 bases and the V segment lost 2 bases, leaving 8 bases of the junction unmatched. CDR3 bases: TGTGCCAGCAGCTTAAGTCTAGCGGCGGGGGATACGCAGTATTTT. Translated, it gives CASSLSLAAGDTQYF. Filled out from reference TRBV11-2 and TRBJ2-3, the complete variable domain reads EAGVAQSPRYKIIEKRQSVAFWCNPISGHATLYWYQQILGQGPKLLIQFQNNGVVDDSQLPKDRFSAERLKGVDSTLKIQPAKLEDSAVYLCASSLSLAAGDTQYFGPGTRLTVL.

This rearrangement joins TRBV28 to TRBJ2-7, with 9 positions matching TRBD1. The germline CDR1 and CDR2 sequences are MDHEN and SYDVKM. The J segment lost 0 bases and the V segment lost 5 bases, leaving 5 bases of the junction unmatched. The CDR3 contains 15 residues. DNA of the CDR3: TGTGCCAGCAGTACTCCGGGACAGGGCTCCTACGAGCAGTACTTC. It yields the protein CASSTPGQGSYEQYF.

The gene calls are TRBV25-1 and TRBJ2-5; weak D call: TRBD2 (5 bases). Trimming stripped 0 bases from V and 4 bases from J, with 15 bases between. This CDR3 contains 16 residues. Germline CDR1 is MGHDK and CDR2 is SYGVNS. CDR3 in amino acids: CASSEYNLARVETQYF. The CDR3 DNA reads TGTGCCAGCAGTGAATATAACCTAGCTAGAGTAGAGACCCAGTACTTC.

The V gene is TRBV6-5, the J gene TRBJ1-1, with a weak D call TRBD1 (6 bases). The germline V gene encodes CDR1 MNHEY and CDR2 SVGAGI. Between the trimmed V and J ends, which lost 2 bases and 5 bases, there was a span of 12 bases. This CDR3 has 14 residues. In DNA, the CDR3 is TGTGCCAGCAGTTACCGAGGGACACTGACTGAAGCTTTCTTT. It is translated as CASSYRGTLTEAFF.

J is TRBJ1-4 and V is TRBV4-1; 7 bases are shared with TRBD1. Germline-derived CDR1 and CDR2 are MGHRA and YSYEKL. The J segment lost 7 bases and the V segment lost 5 bases, leaving 7 bases of the junction unmatched. The length of the CDR3 is 14 residues. The CDR3: CASSSRQGGEKLFF. CDR3 bases: TGCGCCAGCAGCTCCCGACAGGGAGGTGAAAAACTGTTTTTT.

This chain joins TRBV7-8 and TRBJ1-5; the D gene is possibly TRBD1 (6 bases). The ends were cut back, 4 bases at V and 4 bases at J, with 11 bases in the middle. This CDR3 is 14 amino acids long. From germline, CDR1 is SGHVS and CDR2 FQNEAQ. CDR3 nucleotide sequence: TGTGCCAGCAGCTCGAAGGGGGAAAATCAGCCCCAGCATTTT. This sequence encodes CASSSKGENQPQHF.

The chain combines TRBV19 with TRBJ2-1, with 12 bases aligning to TRBD2. In germline, CDR1 is LNHDA, CDR2 SQIVND (reference sequence). The CDR3 loop spans 16 amino acids. With 9 bases clipped from V and 1 base from J, the junction kept 7 bases outside the gene matches. DNA for the CDR3: TGTGCCAGCGCACTAGCGGGGGGCCCATCCTACAATGAGCAGTTCTTC. It specifies CASALAGGPSYNEQFF.

The V and J genes are TRBV15 and TRBJ1-2; tentative D call: TRBD1 (5 bases). Trimming took off 1 base at V and 2 bases at J, with 8 bases between the two ends. The CDR3 sequence is 14 residues long. The germline gives CDR1 LNHNV, CDR2 YYDKDF (reference sequence). In DNA form, the CDR3 reads TGTGCCACCAGCAGAGGTCCAGGGAACTATGGCTACACCTTC. Protein product: CATSRGPGNYGYTF. Based on the CDR3 plus reference TRBV15 and TRBJ1-2, the full variable domain is DAMVIQNPRYQVTQFGKPVTLSCSQTLNHNVMYWYQQKSSQAPKLLFHYYDKDFNNEADTPDNFQSRRPNTSFCFLDIRSPGLGDTAMYLCATSRGPGNYGYTFGSGTRLTVV.

The rearrangement links TRBV7-9 to TRBJ1-1; possible D gene TRBD1, 6 bases. This CDR3 has 14 amino acids. Germline values: CDR1 SEHNR, CDR2 FQNEAQ (reference sequence). V dropped 3 bases and J dropped 4 bases, with 12 bases sitting between them. The chain's CDR3 is CASSFQQGGTEAFF. The CDR3 DNA reads as TGTGCCAGCAGCTTCCAACAGGGCGGCACTGAAGCTTTCTTT. The full variable domain, completed using reference TRBV7-9 and TRBJ1-1, is DTGVSQNPRHKITKRGQNVTFRCDPISEHNRLYWYRQTLGQGPEFLTYFQNEAQLEKSRLLSDRFSAERPKGSFSTLEIQRTEQGDSAMYLCASSFQQGGTEAFFGQGTRLTVV.

The CDR3 nucleotides are TGTGCCAGCAGAGACGACAGGGGTACTGAAGCTTTCTTT. It yields the protein CASRDDRGTEAFF. J is TRBJ1-1 and V is TRBV6-1; 8 nucleotides match TRBD1. Trimming at V came to 6 bases and at J to 5 bases, leaving 5 bases not matched to a gene. This CDR3 is built from 13 residues. Germline V gives CDR1 MNHNS, CDR2 SASEGT.

In regard to this clone: One junction end disagrees with the germline gene, perhaps due to a read error. The chain recombines TRBV19 with TRBJ1-3; D may be TRBD1 (5 bases). Per germline, CDR1 LNHDA and CDR2 SQIVND (reference sequence). The CDR3 is 15 residues long. CDR3 bases: TGTGCCAGTAGTACGCGGGACTCAGAGGGAAACGCCATATATTTT. It specifies CASSTRDSEGNAIYF.

V is TRBV11-2 and J is TRBJ1-1; TRBD1 might be the D (6 bases). In germline, CDR1 is SGHAT, CDR2 FQNNGV. This CDR3 spans 14 amino acids. Trimming took off 5 bases at V and 5 bases at J, with 15 bases between the two ends. In nucleotides, the CDR3 is TGTGCCAGCAGCCCTCCCCCCAGGGGTACTGAAGCTTTCTTT. Amino acids: CASSPPPRGTEAFF.

The chain recombines TRBV30 with TRBJ2-5, with D possibly being TRBD1 (6 bases). The J call is uncertain, as TRBJ2-7 better fits the DNA end. The CDR3 contains 14 residues. Germline CDR1 reads GTSNPN; CDR2 reads SVGIG (reference sequence). The CDR3 DNA is TGTGCCTGGAAAGCCGGGACAAGCTCCTACGAGCAGTACTTC. Amino acid sequence: CAWKAGTSSYEQYF.